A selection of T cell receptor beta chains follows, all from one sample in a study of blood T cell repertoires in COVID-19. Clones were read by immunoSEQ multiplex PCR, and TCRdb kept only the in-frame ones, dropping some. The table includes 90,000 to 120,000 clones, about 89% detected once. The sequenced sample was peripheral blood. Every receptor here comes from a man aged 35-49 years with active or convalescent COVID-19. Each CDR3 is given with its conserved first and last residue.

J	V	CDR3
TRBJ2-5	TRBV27	CATARKREETQYF
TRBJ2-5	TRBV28	CASSPPSLQETQYF
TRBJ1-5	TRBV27	CASRSMQGRNQPQHF
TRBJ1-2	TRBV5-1	CASSTGTGAYGYTF
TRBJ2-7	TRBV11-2	CASSLGREGPYEQYF
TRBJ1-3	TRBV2	CASSVQGQAGNTIYF
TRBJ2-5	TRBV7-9	CASSSVQETQYF
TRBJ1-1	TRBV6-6	CASSYVQGLNTEAFF
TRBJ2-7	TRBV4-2	CASSQDVRGGYEQYF
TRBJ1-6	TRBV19	CASSTAGGARSPLHF
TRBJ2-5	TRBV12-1	CASSLRTGKEETQYF
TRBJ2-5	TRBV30	CAWRGLGRSETQYF
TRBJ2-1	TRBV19	CASSIPAGGRNEQFF
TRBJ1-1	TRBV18	CASSPGPTGDTEAFF
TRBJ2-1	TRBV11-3	CASSLGGLAGYNEQFF
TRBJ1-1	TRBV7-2	CASSFLGQGGTEAFF